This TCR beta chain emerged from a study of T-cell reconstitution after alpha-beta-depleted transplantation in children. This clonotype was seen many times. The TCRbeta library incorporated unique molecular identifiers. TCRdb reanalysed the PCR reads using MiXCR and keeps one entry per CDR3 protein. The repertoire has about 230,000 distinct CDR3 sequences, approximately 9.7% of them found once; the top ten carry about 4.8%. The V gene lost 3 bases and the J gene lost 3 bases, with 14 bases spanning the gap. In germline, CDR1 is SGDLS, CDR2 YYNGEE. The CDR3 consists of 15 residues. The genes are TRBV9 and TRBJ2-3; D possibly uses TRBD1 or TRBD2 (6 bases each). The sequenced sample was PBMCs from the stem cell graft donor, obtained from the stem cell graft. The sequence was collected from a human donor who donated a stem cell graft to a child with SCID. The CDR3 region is CASSGRGQGTDTQYF. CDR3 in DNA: TGTGCCAGCAGCGGTCGGGGGCAGGGGACAGATACGCAGTATTTT.